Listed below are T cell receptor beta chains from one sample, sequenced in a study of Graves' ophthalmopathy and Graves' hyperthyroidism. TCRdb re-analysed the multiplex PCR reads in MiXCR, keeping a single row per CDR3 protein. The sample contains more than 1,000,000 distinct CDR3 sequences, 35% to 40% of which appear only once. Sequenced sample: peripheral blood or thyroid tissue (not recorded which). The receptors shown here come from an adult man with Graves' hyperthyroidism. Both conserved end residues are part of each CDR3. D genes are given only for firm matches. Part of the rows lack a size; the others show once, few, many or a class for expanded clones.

cdr3_aa: CASSLPLGGQPQHF
cdr3_nt: TGTGCCAGCAGCTTACCTTTGGGCGGTCAGCCCCAGCATTTT
clone_size: many
d_call: -
v_call: TRBV7-6
j_call: TRBJ1-5

cdr3_aa: CASSGAGGPVELFF
cdr3_nt: TGTGCCAGCAGTGGGGCGGGAGGGCCCGTGGAGCTGTTTTTT
clone_size: many
d_call: TRBD2
v_call: TRBV2
j_call: TRBJ2-2

cdr3_aa: CASSQGSPEETQYF
cdr3_nt: TGTGCCAGCAGCCAAGGTAGCCCTGAAGAGACCCAGTACTTC
clone_size: -
d_call: -
v_call: TRBV3-1
j_call: TRBJ2-5

cdr3_aa: CSARAGANTGELFF
cdr3_nt: TGCAGTGCCAGAGCGGGAGCTAACACCGGGGAGCTGTTTTTT
clone_size: -
d_call: TRBD2
v_call: TRBV20-1
j_call: TRBJ2-2

cdr3_aa: CASSYDASTGELFF
cdr3_nt: TGTGCCAGCAGTTACGATGCTAGCACCGGGGAGCTGTTTTTT
clone_size: few
d_call: -
v_call: TRBV6-5
j_call: TRBJ2-2

cdr3_aa: CASSPRSQVGQPQHF
cdr3_nt: TGTGCCAGCAGCCCGCGGAGCCAGGTGGGTCAGCCCCAGCATTTT
clone_size: many
d_call: -
v_call: TRBV7-2
j_call: TRBJ1-5

cdr3_aa: CASRPTGTGYQPQHF
cdr3_nt: TGTGCCAGCAGACCAACCGGGACAGGCTATCAGCCCCAGCATTTT
clone_size: -
d_call: TRBD1
v_call: TRBV3-1
j_call: TRBJ1-5

cdr3_aa: CASSRRLLEQYF
cdr3_nt: TGTGCCAGCAGCCGTCGCCTTCTGGAGCAGTACTTC
clone_size: few
d_call: -
v_call: TRBV12-3/TRBV12-4
j_call: TRBJ2-7

cdr3_aa: CASSQDWREGYEQYF
cdr3_nt: TGCGCCAGCAGCCAAGATTGGCGGGAGGGGTACGAGCAGTACTTC
clone_size: few
d_call: TRBD2
v_call: TRBV4-3
j_call: TRBJ2-7

cdr3_aa: CASSSGTSGIGQYF
cdr3_nt: TGTGCCAGCAGTTCTGGGACTAGCGGGATAGGGCAGTACTTC
clone_size: -
d_call: TRBD2
v_call: TRBV6-5
j_call: TRBJ2-7

cdr3_aa: CASSQDQGEEYGYTF
cdr3_nt: TGTGCCAGCAGCCAAGATCAGGGAGAAGAGTATGGCTACACCTTC
clone_size: -
d_call: -
v_call: TRBV12-3/TRBV12-4
j_call: TRBJ1-2

cdr3_aa: CASSLTGDPSSYNSPLHF
cdr3_nt: TGCGCCAGCAGCTTAACAGGGGACCCGAGCTCCTATAATTCACCCCTCCACTTT
clone_size: many
d_call: TRBD1
v_call: TRBV5-1
j_call: TRBJ1-6

cdr3_aa: CASSQEPGYYGYTF
cdr3_nt: TGCGCCAGCAGCCAAGAGCCCGGGTACTATGGCTACACCTTC
clone_size: many
d_call: -
v_call: TRBV4-1
j_call: TRBJ1-2

cdr3_aa: CASSQDWGRTYEQYF
cdr3_nt: TGCGCCAGCAGCCAAGATTGGGGCAGAACCTACGAGCAGTACTTC
clone_size: -
d_call: -
v_call: TRBV4-3
j_call: TRBJ2-7

cdr3_aa: CSVVGRGLGGAGYTF
cdr3_nt: TGCAGCGTTGTCGGTAGGGGACTAGGGGGCGCTGGCTACACCTTC
clone_size: once
d_call: TRBD1
v_call: TRBV29-1
j_call: TRBJ1-2

cdr3_aa: CASSYSKAPLMNTEAFF
cdr3_nt: TGTGCCAGCAGTTACTCGAAGGCCCCGCTCATGAACACTGAAGCTTTCTTT
clone_size: -
d_call: -
v_call: TRBV6-5
j_call: TRBJ1-1

cdr3_aa: CSAFRRTSENYEQYF
cdr3_nt: TGCAGTGCTTTCCGAAGGACTAGCGAGAACTACGAGCAGTACTTC
clone_size: few
d_call: TRBD2
v_call: TRBV20-1
j_call: TRBJ2-7

cdr3_aa: CASRAVVTGEQETQYF
cdr3_nt: TGTGCCAGCAGAGCTGTAGTGACAGGCGAGCAAGAGACCCAGTACTTC
clone_size: -
d_call: -
v_call: TRBV10-2
j_call: TRBJ2-5

cdr3_aa: CSVESGRGRQFF
cdr3_nt: TGCAGCGTTGAAAGTGGGCGGGGTAGGCAGTTCTTC
clone_size: -
d_call: -
v_call: TRBV29-1
j_call: TRBJ2-1

cdr3_aa: CASSARDPQETQYF
cdr3_nt: TGTGCCAGCAGCGCGAGAGATCCTCAAGAGACCCAGTACTTC
clone_size: many
d_call: -
v_call: TRBV10-3
j_call: TRBJ2-5

cdr3_aa: CASSLDAGGGYEQYF
cdr3_nt: TGTGCCAGCAGCTTAGATGCAGGGGGCGGCTACGAGCAGTACTTC
clone_size: -
d_call: TRBD1
v_call: TRBV7-9
j_call: TRBJ2-7

cdr3_aa: CASSSTGTGATNEKLFF
cdr3_nt: TGTGCCAGCAGTTCCACCGGGACAGGGGCAACTAATGAAAAACTGTTTTTT
clone_size: -
d_call: TRBD1
v_call: TRBV12-3/TRBV12-4
j_call: TRBJ1-4

cdr3_aa: CASSPRHGSGANVLTF
cdr3_nt: TGTGCCAGTAGTCCCAGACATGGCTCTGGGGCCAACGTCCTGACTTTC
clone_size: many
d_call: -
v_call: TRBV19
j_call: TRBJ2-6

cdr3_aa: CASSPEATVVVGYTF
cdr3_nt: TGTGCCAGCAGCCCAGAAGCGACGGTTGTCGTCGGCTACACCTTC
clone_size: many
d_call: -
v_call: TRBV7-2
j_call: TRBJ1-2

cdr3_aa: CASSLSGQGSSYEQYF
cdr3_nt: TGTGCCAGCAGTCTATCGGGGCAGGGCTCTTCCTACGAGCAGTACTTC
clone_size: -
d_call: -
v_call: TRBV7-2
j_call: TRBJ2-7

cdr3_aa: CSVVGTGQWGYGYTF
cdr3_nt: TGCAGCGTTGTAGGTACAGGGCAATGGGGCTATGGCTACACCTTC
clone_size: few
d_call: -
v_call: TRBV29-1
j_call: TRBJ1-2

cdr3_aa: CASSTGTSGMYEQYF
cdr3_nt: TGTGCCAGCAGCACCGGGACTAGCGGGATGTACGAGCAGTACTTC
clone_size: -
d_call: TRBD2
v_call: TRBV7-7
j_call: TRBJ2-7

cdr3_aa: CASSHRQGLFYGYTF
cdr3_nt: TGTGCCAGTAGTCACCGACAGGGACTCTTTTATGGCTACACCTTC
clone_size: few
d_call: TRBD1
v_call: TRBV19
j_call: TRBJ1-2

cdr3_aa: CASSETADTYEQYF
cdr3_nt: TGTGCCAGCAGTGAGACAGCTGATACCTACGAGCAGTACTTC
clone_size: few
d_call: -
v_call: TRBV6-2/TRBV6-3
j_call: TRBJ2-7

cdr3_aa: CASRGGRGSTEAFF
cdr3_nt: TGTGCCTCCCGCGGGGGCAGGGGGAGCACTGAAGCTTTCTTT
clone_size: few
d_call: TRBD1
v_call: TRBV19
j_call: TRBJ1-1

cdr3_aa: CASSYQTGQPNSPLHF
cdr3_nt: TGTGCCAGCAGCTACCAGACGGGGCAGCCGAATTCACCCCTCCACTTT
clone_size: -
d_call: -
v_call: TRBV7-2
j_call: TRBJ1-6

cdr3_aa: CASSEQDHSPLHF
cdr3_nt: TGTGCCAGCAGTGAACAGGACCATTCACCCCTCCACTTT
clone_size: -
d_call: -
v_call: TRBV6-5
j_call: TRBJ1-6

cdr3_aa: CATSSGTGTNEKLFF
cdr3_nt: TGTGCCACCAGCAGCGGGACAGGGACTAATGAAAAACTGTTTTTT
clone_size: -
d_call: TRBD1
v_call: TRBV15
j_call: TRBJ1-4

cdr3_aa: CASSQGVVQGAIGTEAFF
cdr3_nt: TGCGCCAGCAGCCAAGGTGTTGTCCAAGGGGCAATAGGCACTGAAGCTTTCTTT
clone_size: many
d_call: -
v_call: TRBV4-3
j_call: TRBJ1-1

cdr3_aa: CASSEPGENYGYTF
cdr3_nt: TGTGCCAGCAGCGAACCGGGGGAAAACTATGGCTACACCTTC
clone_size: many
d_call: -
v_call: TRBV25-1
j_call: TRBJ1-2

cdr3_aa: CASSSGQGSHEQYF
cdr3_nt: TGTGCCAGTAGCTCGGGGCAGGGGAGCCACGAGCAGTACTTC
clone_size: few
d_call: -
v_call: TRBV19
j_call: TRBJ2-7

cdr3_aa: CASSQGTSSYEQYF
cdr3_nt: TGCGCCAGCAGTCAGGGGACGAGCTCCTACGAGCAGTACTTC
clone_size: many
d_call: -
v_call: TRBV10-2
j_call: TRBJ2-7

cdr3_aa: CSVAGLFF
cdr3_nt: TGCAGCGTTGCGGGACTGTTTTTT
clone_size: -
d_call: -
v_call: TRBV29-1
j_call: TRBJ1-4

cdr3_aa: CASSQDEARGSFTLHF
cdr3_nt: TGTGCCAGCAGCCAAGATGAGGCCAGGGGAAGTTTTACCCTCCACTTT
clone_size: many
d_call: -
v_call: TRBV4-2
j_call: TRBJ1-6

cdr3_aa: CASSLVGAQGSSYEQYF
cdr3_nt: TGTGCCAGCAGCTTAGTGGGGGCCCAGGGGAGTTCCTACGAGCAGTACTTC
clone_size: -
d_call: -
v_call: TRBV7-9
j_call: TRBJ2-7